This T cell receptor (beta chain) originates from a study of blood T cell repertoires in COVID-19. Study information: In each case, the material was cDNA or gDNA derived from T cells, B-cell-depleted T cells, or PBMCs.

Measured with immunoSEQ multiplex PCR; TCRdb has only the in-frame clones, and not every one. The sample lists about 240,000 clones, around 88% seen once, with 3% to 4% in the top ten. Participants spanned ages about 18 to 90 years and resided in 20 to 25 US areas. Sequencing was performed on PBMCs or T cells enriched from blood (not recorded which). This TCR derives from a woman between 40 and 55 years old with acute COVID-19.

This CDR3 reads CASSSLLPYEQYF. The DNA for the CDR3 is TGTGCCAGCAGTAGTCTTCTACCCTACGAGCAGTACTTC. The genes are TRBV6-5 and TRBJ2-7; no firm D call. The CDR3 contains 13 residues. The germline V gene encodes CDR1 MNHEY and CDR2 SVGAGI. The germline V and J ends were trimmed by 5 bases and 2 bases, with 10 bases remaining between them.